The 8 T cell receptor beta chains below were found in one sample sequenced in a study of cytomegalovirus exposure and HLA in healthy donors. Use of 60 Vbeta and 13 Jbeta primers characterized the PCR. Method: immunoSEQ multiplex PCR; TCRdb's copy keeps in-frame clones and lacks some. The top ten hold 2% to 2.5% of the sample, which has some 130,000 clones, 70% seen once. Sequenced: PBMCs. The source is an older woman in good health and CMV-seropositive.

V and J are TRBV28 and TRBJ1-5; no clear D gene. The V end lost 3 bases, the J end lost 0 bases, and 3 bases lay between the germline ends. Germline CDR1 reads MDHEN; CDR2 reads SYDVKM. The CDR3 has 13 amino acids. The CDR3 is CASSFNSNQPQHF. DNA for the CDR3: TGTGCCAGCAGTTTCAATAGCAATCAGCCCCAGCATTTT. Combining the CDR3 with reference TRBV28 and TRBJ1-5 gives the whole variable domain DVKVTQSSRYLVKRTGEKVFLECVQDMDHENMFWYRQDPGLGLRLIYFSYDVKMKEKGDIPEGYSVSREKKERFSLILESASTNQTSMYLCASSFNSNQPQHFGDGTRLSIL.

This clone was counted a single time. This sequence joins TRBV2 and TRBJ1-2; TRBD1 is a possible D gene (5 bases). This CDR3 comprises 12 residues. The ends were cut back, 7 bases at V and 7 bases at J, with 13 bases in the middle. CDR1 SNHLY and CDR2 FYNNEI come from the germline V gene. CDR3 residues: CASNDLGVGYTF. CDR3 in DNA: TGTGCCAGCAATGACTTAGGGGTTGGCTACACCTTC.

The chain carries TRBV30 and TRBJ2-7; 10 nucleotides line up with TRBD2. This CDR3 has 15 residues. Germline assignment: CDR1 GTSNPN and CDR2 SVGIG (reference sequence). Trimming took 1 base from V and 2 from J; bases not matched to a gene: 5. DNA of the CDR3: TGTGCCTGGAGTGCTTCCGGGACTAGCGCCTACGAGCAGTACTTC. It specifies CAWSASGTSAYEQYF.

V and J are TRBV5-4 and TRBJ1-2; 9 nucleotides align to TRBD1. The ends lost 1 base at V and 4 bases at J; junction bases unmatched: 11. The CDR3 is made up of 17 amino acids. The germline gives CDR1 SGHNT, CDR2 YYREEE (reference sequence). The CDR3 sequence is CASSLSTGTGRLYGYTF. CDR3 DNA: TGTGCCAGCAGCTTGTCCACCGGGACAGGGAGGCTCTATGGCTACACCTTC. The whole variable domain, remainder taken from reference TRBV5-4 and TRBJ1-2, is ETGVTQSPTHLIKTRGQQVTLRCSSQSGHNTVSWYQQALGQGPQFIFQYYREEENGRGNFPPRFSGLQFPNYSSELNVNALELDDSALYLCASSLSTGTGRLYGYTFGSGTRLTVV.

This clone was observed a handful of times. CDR3 DNA: TGTGCCAGCAGGGGAAATAGAGGGTCCTACGAGCAGTACTTC. It is translated as CASRGNRGSYEQYF. The chain employs TRBV28 and TRBJ2-7, with D possibly matching TRBD2 (5 bases). The CDR3 has 14 residues. Germline V gene sequence: CDR1 MDHEN, CDR2 SYDVKM. With 6 bases removed from V and 1 base from J, the gap between germline ends came to 13 bases.

The chain is built from TRBV27 and TRBJ1-4, with TRBD1 matching over 10 bases. The CDR3 spans 15 residues. J gave up 7 bases and V 2 bases, and 4 bases lay outside the gene matches. Germline V CDR1 and CDR2: MNHEY, SMNVEV (reference sequence). CDR3 sequence: CASSLAGTGVEKLFF. Here the CDR3 DNA reads TGTGCCAGCAGTTTAGCTGGGACAGGGGTTGAAAAACTGTTTTTT. Variable domain in full (rest from reference TRBV27 and TRBJ1-4): EAQVTQNPRYLITVTGKKLTVTCSQNMNHEYMSWYRQDPGLGLRQIYYSMNVEVTDKGDVPEGYKVSRKEKRNFPLILESPSPNQTSLYFCASSLAGTGVEKLFFGSGTQLSVL.

The chain uses TRBV28 and TRBJ2-2; TRBD2 matches at 9 bases. The CDR3 has 16 amino acids. CDR1 is MDHEN and CDR2 is SYDVKM in the germline V gene. The V segment lost 5 bases and the J segment 5 bases; nucleotides outside the gene matches: 9. This CDR3 reads CASSPWAGGGTGELFF. CDR3 coding DNA: TGTGCCAGCAGTCCATGGGCGGGAGGGGGTACCGGGGAGCTGTTTTTT. The whole variable domain, filled in from reference TRBV28 and TRBJ2-2, reads DVKVTQSSRYLVKRTGEKVFLECVQDMDHENMFWYRQDPGLGLRLIYFSYDVKMKEKGDIPEGYSVSREKKERFSLILESASTNQTSMYLCASSPWAGGGTGELFFGEGSRLTVL.

The CDR3 sequence: CASSYERLNSGNTIYF. The CDR3 region has the DNA TGTGCCAGCAGCTACGAACGACTGAACTCTGGAAACACCATATATTTT. This chain links TRBV2 with TRBJ1-3; D unresolved. The CDR3 is 16 amino acids. The germline V and J ends were trimmed by 6 bases and 0 bases, with 15 bases remaining between them. The germline V gene encodes CDR1 SNHLY and CDR2 FYNNEI.